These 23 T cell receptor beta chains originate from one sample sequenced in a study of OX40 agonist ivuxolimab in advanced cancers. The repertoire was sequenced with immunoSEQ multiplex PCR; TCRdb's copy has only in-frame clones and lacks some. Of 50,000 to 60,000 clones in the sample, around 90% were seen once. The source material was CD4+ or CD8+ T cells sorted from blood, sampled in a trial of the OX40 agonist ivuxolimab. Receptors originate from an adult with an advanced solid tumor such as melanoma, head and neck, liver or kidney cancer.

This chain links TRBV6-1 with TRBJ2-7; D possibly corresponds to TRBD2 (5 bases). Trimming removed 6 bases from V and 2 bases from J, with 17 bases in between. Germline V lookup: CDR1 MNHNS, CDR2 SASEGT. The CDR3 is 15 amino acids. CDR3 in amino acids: CASSEGVADAYEQYV. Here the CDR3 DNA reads TGTGCCAGCAGCGAGGGAGTCGCGGACGCCTACGAGCAGTACGTC.

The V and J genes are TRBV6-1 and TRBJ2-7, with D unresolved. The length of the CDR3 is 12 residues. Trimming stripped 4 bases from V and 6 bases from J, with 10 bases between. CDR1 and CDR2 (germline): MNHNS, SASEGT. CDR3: CASSVGYLEQYF. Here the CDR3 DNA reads TGTGCCAGCAGTGTGGGCTACCTCGAGCAGTACTTC.

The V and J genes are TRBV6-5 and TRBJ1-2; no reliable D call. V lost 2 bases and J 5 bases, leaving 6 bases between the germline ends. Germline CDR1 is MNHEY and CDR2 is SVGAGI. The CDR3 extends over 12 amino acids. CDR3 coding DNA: TGTGCCAGCAGTTACCTAGGTTATGGCTACACCTTC. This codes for CASSYLGYGYTF.

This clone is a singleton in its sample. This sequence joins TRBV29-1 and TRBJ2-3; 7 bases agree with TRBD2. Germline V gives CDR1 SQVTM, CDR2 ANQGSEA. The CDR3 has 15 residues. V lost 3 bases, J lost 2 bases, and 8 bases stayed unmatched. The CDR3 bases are TGCAGCGTTGACCCCCTAGCGGAACTCACAGATACGCAGTATTTT. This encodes CSVDPLAELTDTQYF.

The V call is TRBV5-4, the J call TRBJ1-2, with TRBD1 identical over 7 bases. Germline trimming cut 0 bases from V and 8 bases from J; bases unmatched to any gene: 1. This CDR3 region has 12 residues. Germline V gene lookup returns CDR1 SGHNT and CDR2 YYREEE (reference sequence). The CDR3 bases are TGTGCCAGCAGCTTGGACAGGGGCGGCTACACCTTC. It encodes CASSLDRGGYTF.

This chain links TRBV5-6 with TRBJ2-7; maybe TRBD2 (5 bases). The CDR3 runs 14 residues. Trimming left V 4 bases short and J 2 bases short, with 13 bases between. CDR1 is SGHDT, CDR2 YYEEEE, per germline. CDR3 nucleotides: TGTGCCAGCAGCCTCGGGGTCAGCGCCTACGAGCAGTACTTC. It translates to CASSLGVSAYEQYF.

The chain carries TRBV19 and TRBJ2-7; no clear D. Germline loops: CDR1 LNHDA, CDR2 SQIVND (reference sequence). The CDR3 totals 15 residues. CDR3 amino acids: CVSSTSLGNIDEQYV. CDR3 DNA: TGTGTCAGTAGTACCTCTCTCGGAAACATCGACGAGCAGTACGTC.

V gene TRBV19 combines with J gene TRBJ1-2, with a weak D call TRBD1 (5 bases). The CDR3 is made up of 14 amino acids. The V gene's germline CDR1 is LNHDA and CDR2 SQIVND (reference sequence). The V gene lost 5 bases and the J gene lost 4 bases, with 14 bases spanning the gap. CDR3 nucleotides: TGTGCCAGTAGTCCCGGGTGGGGGATCTATGGCTACACCTTC. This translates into CASSPGWGIYGYTF.

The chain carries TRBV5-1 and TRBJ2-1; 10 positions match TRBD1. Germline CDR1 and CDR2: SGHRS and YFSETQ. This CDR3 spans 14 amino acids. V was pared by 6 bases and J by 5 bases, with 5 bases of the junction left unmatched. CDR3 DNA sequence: TGCGCCAGCACCCTCGGGACAGGGGACAATGAGCAGTTCTTC. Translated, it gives CASTLGTGDNEQFF.

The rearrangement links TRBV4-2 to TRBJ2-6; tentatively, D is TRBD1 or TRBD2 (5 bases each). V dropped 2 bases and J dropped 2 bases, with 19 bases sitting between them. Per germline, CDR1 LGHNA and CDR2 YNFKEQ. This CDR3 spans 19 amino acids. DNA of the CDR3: TGTGCCAGCAGCCAACAACAGGTTGTACGGGAAGCTGGGGCCAACGTCCTGACTTTC. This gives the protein CASSQQQVVREAGANVLTF.

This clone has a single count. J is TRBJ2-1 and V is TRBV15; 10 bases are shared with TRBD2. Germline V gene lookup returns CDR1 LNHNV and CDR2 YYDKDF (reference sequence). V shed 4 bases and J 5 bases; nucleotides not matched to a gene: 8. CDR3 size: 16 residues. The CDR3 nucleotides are TGTGCCACCAGCATACCCGGGACTAGCGTAGACAATGAGCAGTTCTTC. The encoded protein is CATSIPGTSVDNEQFF.

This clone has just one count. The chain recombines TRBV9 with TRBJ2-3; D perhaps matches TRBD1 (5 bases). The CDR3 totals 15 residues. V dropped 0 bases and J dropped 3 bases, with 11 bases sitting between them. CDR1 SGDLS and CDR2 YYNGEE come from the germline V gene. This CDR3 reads CASSVAGRATDTQYF. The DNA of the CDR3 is TGTGCCAGCAGCGTAGCGGGCAGGGCGACAGATACGCAGTATTTT. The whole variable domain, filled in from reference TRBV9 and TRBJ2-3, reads DSGVTQTPKHLITATGQRVTLRCSPRSGDLSVYWYQQSLDQGLQFLIQYYNGEERAKGNILERFSAQQFPDLHSELNLSSLELGDSALYFCASSVAGRATDTQYFGPGTRLTVL.

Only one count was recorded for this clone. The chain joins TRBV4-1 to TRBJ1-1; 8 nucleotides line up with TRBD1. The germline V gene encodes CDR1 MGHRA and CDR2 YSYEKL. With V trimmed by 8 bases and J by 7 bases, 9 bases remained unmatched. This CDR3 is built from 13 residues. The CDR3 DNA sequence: TGCGCCAGCGGGACAGGTGGGGAGTATGAAGCTTTCTTT. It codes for CASGTGGEYEAFF.

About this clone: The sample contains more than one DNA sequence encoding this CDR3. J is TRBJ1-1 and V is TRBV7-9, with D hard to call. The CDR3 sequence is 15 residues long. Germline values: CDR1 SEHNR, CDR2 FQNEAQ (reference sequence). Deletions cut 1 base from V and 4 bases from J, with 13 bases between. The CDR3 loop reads CASSLGTGVSTEAFF. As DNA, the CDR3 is TGTGCCAGCAGCTTAGGGACCGGGGTAAGCACTGAAGCTTTCTTT. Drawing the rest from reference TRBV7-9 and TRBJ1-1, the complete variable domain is DTGVSQNPRHKITKRGQNVTFRCDPISEHNRLYWYRQTLGQGPEFLTYFQNEAQLEKSRLLSDRFSAERPKGSFSTLEIQRTEQGDSAMYLCASSLGTGVSTEAFFGQGTRLTVV.

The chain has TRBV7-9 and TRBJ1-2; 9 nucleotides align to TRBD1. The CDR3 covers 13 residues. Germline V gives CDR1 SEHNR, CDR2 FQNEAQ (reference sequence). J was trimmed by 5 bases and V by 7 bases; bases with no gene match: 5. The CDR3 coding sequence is TGTGCCAGCACCCCCGGACAGGGGTATGGCTACACCTTC. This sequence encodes CASTPGQGYGYTF. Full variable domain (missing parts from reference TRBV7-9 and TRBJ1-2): DTGVSQNPRHKITKRGQNVTFRCDPISEHNRLYWYRQTLGQGPEFLTYFQNEAQLEKSRLLSDRFSAERPKGSFSTLEIQRTEQGDSAMYLCASTPGQGYGYTFGSGTRLTVV.

In DNA form, the CDR3 reads TGCGCCAGCAGCCCGGGGACAGGGAGCAATTCACCCCTCCACTTT. Translating gives CASSPGTGSNSPLHF. The J gene is TRBJ1-6, the V gene TRBV4-3, with 9 bases that match TRBD1. J gave up 7 bases and V 4 bases, and 5 bases lay outside the gene matches. This CDR3 is built from 15 residues. Germline CDR1 is LGHNA and CDR2 is YSLEER.

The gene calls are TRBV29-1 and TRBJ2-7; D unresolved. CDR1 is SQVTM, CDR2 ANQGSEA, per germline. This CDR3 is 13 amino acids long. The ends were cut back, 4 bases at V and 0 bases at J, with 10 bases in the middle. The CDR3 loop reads CSVVRTGSYEQYF. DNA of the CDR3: TGCAGCGTTGTGCGGACGGGCTCCTACGAGCAGTACTTC.

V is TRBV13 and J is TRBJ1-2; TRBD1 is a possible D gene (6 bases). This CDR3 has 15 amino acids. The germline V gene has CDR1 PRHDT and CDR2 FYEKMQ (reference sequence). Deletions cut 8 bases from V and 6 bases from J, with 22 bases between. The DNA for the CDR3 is TGTGCCAGCTTCCCCGCCGGGGGGCTTAAGCATGGCTACACCTTC. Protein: CASFPAGGLKHGYTF.

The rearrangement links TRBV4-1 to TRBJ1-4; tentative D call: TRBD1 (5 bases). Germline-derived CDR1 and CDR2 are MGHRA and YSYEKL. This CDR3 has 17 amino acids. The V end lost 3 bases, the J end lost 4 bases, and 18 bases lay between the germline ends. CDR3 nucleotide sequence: TGCGCCAGCAGCCAGGCTTGGAACCTGGGGGTTAATGAAAAACTGTTTTTT. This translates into CASSQAWNLGVNEKLFF.

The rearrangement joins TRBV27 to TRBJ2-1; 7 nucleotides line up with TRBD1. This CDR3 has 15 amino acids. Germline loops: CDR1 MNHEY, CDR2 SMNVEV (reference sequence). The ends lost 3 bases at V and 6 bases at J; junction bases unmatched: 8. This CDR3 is CASSFRDRFSNEQFF. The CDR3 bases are TGTGCCAGCAGTTTCCGGGACAGATTTTCCAATGAGCAGTTCTTC.

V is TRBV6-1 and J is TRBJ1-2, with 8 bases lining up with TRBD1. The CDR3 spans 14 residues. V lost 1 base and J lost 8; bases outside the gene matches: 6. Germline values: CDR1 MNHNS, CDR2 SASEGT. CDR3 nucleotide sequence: TGTGCCAGCAGTGAAGGGACAGGGTTCGACGGCTACACCTTC. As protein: CASSEGTGFDGYTF.

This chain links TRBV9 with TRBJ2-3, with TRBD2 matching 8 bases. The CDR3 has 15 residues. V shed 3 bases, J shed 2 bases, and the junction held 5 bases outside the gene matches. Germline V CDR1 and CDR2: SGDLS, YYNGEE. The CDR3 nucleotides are TGTGCCAGCAGCGGAGGACTAGCCGACACAGATACGCAGTATTTT. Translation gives CASSGGLADTDTQYF.

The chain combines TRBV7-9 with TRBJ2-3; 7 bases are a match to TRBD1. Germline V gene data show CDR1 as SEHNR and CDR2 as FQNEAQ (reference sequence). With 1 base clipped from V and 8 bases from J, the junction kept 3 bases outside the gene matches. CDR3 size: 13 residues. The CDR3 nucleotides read TGTGCCAGCAGCTTAGAGGGGGCCCTTACGCAGTATTTT. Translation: CASSLEGALTQYF.